This entry is about one TCR beta chain. These data are taken from a study of blood T cell repertoires in COVID-19. In the study overall: COVID-19 samples collected from the United States, Italy and Spain covered acute and convalescent phases. From T cells, B-cell-depleted T cells, or PBMCs came the material, which was cDNA or gDNA.

Methods used by the authors: Quantification of nucleated cells was approximated via reference gene primer amplification. Produced via immunoSEQ multiplex PCR; TCRdb's table is partial and in-frame only. V, J and clone size are those of that table, while D and trimming were read from the DNA. The sample consists of 65,000 or so clones, around 90% of them appearing once. V lost 1 base and J lost 8, with 17 bases in between. CDR3 length equals 16 residues. The V gene's germline CDR1 is LNHDA and CDR2 SQIVND (reference sequence). V usage is TRBV19 and J usage is TRBJ1-4, with D tentatively TRBD1 (6 bases). The specimen was peripheral blood. The clonotype was recovered from a human donor with acute or convalescent COVID-19. The donor label of this sample is uncertain. CDR3 nucleotides: TGTGCCAGTAGTATAGGCGGGGGCCAGGGTGGCGAAAAACTGTTTTTT. Translation: CASSIGGGQGGEKLFF.